This passage covers 17 T cell receptor beta chains from one sample sequenced in a study of T cell responses to AZD1222 COVID-19 vaccine. The data were produced by immunoSEQ multiplex PCR, yet TCRdb's version contains in-frame clones alone and is incomplete. Of about 81,000 clones in the sample, roughly 84% were seen once. The sequencing here drew on peripheral blood, taken 28 days after the second AZD1222 dose. The receptors shown here come from an adult who received the AZD1222 COVID-19 vaccine.

The chain has TRBV7-8 and TRBJ2-1; 7 positions match TRBD2. CDR3 length equals 17 residues. Germline CDR1 SGHVS, CDR2 FQNEAQ. The V segment lost 5 bases and the J segment 2 bases; nucleotides outside the gene matches: 12. DNA of the CDR3: TGTGCCAGCAGCCACGGGACTATCAGGACGGCCTACAATGAGCAGTTCTTC. This encodes CASSHGTIRTAYNEQFF.

This clone has a single count. The V gene is TRBV3-1 (or the pseudogene TRBV3-2), the J gene TRBJ1-1; 8 nucleotides agree with TRBD1. Germline V gives CDR1 LGHDT, CDR2 YNNKEL (reference sequence). The CDR3 consists of 15 residues. The J segment lost 0 bases and the V segment lost 4 bases, leaving 4 bases of the junction unmatched. In nucleotides, the CDR3 is TGTGCCAGCAGCCCAACGACAGGGGTGAACACTGAAGCTTTCTTT. Amino acid sequence: CASSPTTGVNTEAFF.

The chain combines TRBV6-5 with TRBJ2-5; TRBD2 matches 10 bases. The ends lost 2 bases at V and 5 bases at J; junction bases unmatched: 5. Per the germline V gene, CDR1 is MNHEY and CDR2 is SVGAGI. CDR3 length: 15 amino acids. The CDR3 nucleotides are TGTGCCAGCAGTTACGGGCTAGCGGGGGTTGAGACCCAGTACTTC. Protein product: CASSYGLAGVETQYF.

V is TRBV7-9 and J is TRBJ1-6; D may be TRBD1 (6 bases). Germline CDR1 SEHNR, CDR2 FQNEAQ (reference sequence). V was pared by 5 bases and J by 7 bases, with 18 bases between. The CDR3 loop spans 16 amino acids. CDR3 nucleotides: TGTGCCAGCAGCCCCGGGGGGGACAAGAGAAATTCACCCCTCCACTTT. It yields the protein CASSPGGDKRNSPLHF.

This chain joins TRBV7-9 and TRBJ2-7; D is possibly TRBD2 (5 bases). The CDR3 consists of 16 residues. The V and J ends lost 4 bases and 1 base respectively, with 17 bases between them. Germline CDR1 reads SEHNR; CDR2 reads FQNEAQ (reference sequence). DNA for the CDR3: TGTGCCAGCAGCTCCACACTAGTAGGGTGGTCCTACGAGCAGTACTTC. Its protein is CASSSTLVGWSYEQYF.

This chain joins TRBV3-1 (or the pseudogene TRBV3-2) and TRBJ1-5; possible D gene TRBD1, 6 bases. Per the germline V gene, CDR1 is LGHDT and CDR2 is YNNKEL (reference sequence). CDR3 length: 15 amino acids. Deletions cut 1 base from V and 3 bases from J, with 10 bases between. This CDR3 is CASSQGDTNNQPQHF. CDR3 nucleotides: TGTGCCAGCAGCCAAGGGGACACCAACAATCAGCCCCAGCATTTT.

This clone was seen more than once but under ten times. The chain couples TRBV30 to TRBJ2-1; TRBD1 is a possible D gene (5 bases). With 2 bases removed from V and 10 bases from J, the gap between germline ends came to 21 bases. Germline V gives CDR1 GTSNPN, CDR2 SVGIG (reference sequence). This CDR3 contains 15 residues. CDR3 coding DNA: TGTGCCTGGAGTCCCCGGTGGGGCGGCAAGGGGGAGCAGTTCTTC. Protein sequence: CAWSPRWGGKGEQFF.

V gene TRBV6-5 combines with J gene TRBJ2-7; D is uncertain. CDR1 is MNHEY and CDR2 is SVGAGI in the germline V gene. The CDR3 consists of 14 residues. V lost 8 bases and J 2 bases, leaving 16 bases between the germline ends. CDR3 DNA: TGTGCCAGCCTCCCGACGGGCCGAGCCTACGAGCAGTACTTC. Its translation: CASLPTGRAYEQYF.

The chain combines TRBV19 with TRBJ2-3; 10 bases are shared with TRBD2. Germline CDR1 and CDR2: LNHDA and SQIVND (reference sequence). J gave up 4 bases and V 6 bases, and 4 bases lay outside the gene matches. This CDR3 is built from 14 residues. This CDR3 reads CASRQREGPDTQYF. CDR3 in DNA: TGTGCCAGTAGGCAGCGGGAGGGCCCAGATACGCAGTATTTT.

The chain has TRBV11-2 and TRBJ2-7, with TRBD1 matching 10 bases. The CDR3 contains 14 residues. The J segment lost 4 bases and the V segment lost 1 base, leaving 1 base of the junction unmatched. Germline CDR1 SGHAT, CDR2 FQNNGV. The CDR3 sequence: CASSLGGQGYEQYF. CDR3 nucleotides: TGTGCCAGCAGCTTAGGGGGACAGGGGTACGAGCAGTACTTC.

The chain is built from TRBV18 and TRBJ2-7; 8 nucleotides line up with TRBD1. Germline CDR1 and CDR2: KGHSH and LQKENI. The V and J ends lost 3 bases and 4 bases, in that order; junction bases with no gene match: 5. This CDR3 contains 14 residues. The CDR3 sequence: CASSPTGAGYEQYF. The CDR3 DNA is TGTGCCAGCTCACCGACAGGGGCAGGGTACGAGCAGTACTTC.

This sequence joins TRBV5-1 and TRBJ2-2; 8 bases map to TRBD2. CDR3 length: 16 residues. CDR1 and CDR2 from the germline V gene are SGHRS and YFSETQ. The V and J ends lost 0 bases and 2 bases, in that order; junction bases with no gene match: 3. CDR3 coding DNA: TGCGCCAGCAGCTTGGGCGCGGGGGGCAACACCGGGGAGCTGTTTTTT. This codes for CASSLGAGGNTGELFF.

The V gene is TRBV6-5, the J gene TRBJ2-7, with a weak D call TRBD1 (6 bases). The germline CDR1 and CDR2 sequences are MNHEY and SVGAGI. The CDR3 covers 14 residues. Trimming shortened V by 5 bases and J by 8 bases, and 19 bases separated the two germline ends. As DNA, the CDR3 is TGTGCCAGCAGTAGCGCCCGGGACAACACCAAGCAGTACTTC. Translated, it gives CASSSARDNTKQYF.

The rearrangement links TRBV30 to TRBJ1-2; 8 nucleotides agree with TRBD1. Per the germline V gene, CDR1 is GTSNPN and CDR2 is SVGIG (reference sequence). This CDR3 contains 13 residues. V trimming: 5 bases; J trimming: 8 bases; junction bases outside the gene matches: 10. CDR3: CAWSPQGALGYTF. CDR3 nucleotides: TGTGCCTGGTCGCCCCAGGGGGCGCTCGGCTACACCTTC.

J is TRBJ2-1 and V is TRBV19; the D gene is possibly TRBD1 (5 bases). This CDR3 contains 15 residues. Trimming took off 6 bases at V and 6 bases at J, with 18 bases between the two ends. Germline V gene sequence: CDR1 LNHDA, CDR2 SQIVND (reference sequence). CDR3 nucleotide sequence: TGTGCCAGTAGCCATACACCAGCTCAGGGCAATGAGCAGTTCTTC. Translation gives CASSHTPAQGNEQFF.

The count of this clone is one. This chain joins TRBV5-1 and TRBJ2-1; unclear D gene. Trimming stripped 6 bases from V and 1 base from J, with 8 bases between. Germline V gene sequence: CDR1 SGHRS, CDR2 YFSETQ. CDR3 length: 13 amino acids. The CDR3: CASKRDSYNEQFF. DNA of the CDR3: TGCGCCAGCAAGCGAGATTCCTACAATGAGCAGTTCTTC.

The V gene is TRBV7-9, the J gene TRBJ1-2; TRBD1 might be the D (5 bases). The CDR3 extends over 14 amino acids. Per the germline V gene, CDR1 is SEHNR and CDR2 is FQNEAQ (reference sequence). V shed 1 base and J shed 4 bases, with 10 bases lying between them. For the CDR3, the DNA is TGTGCCAGCAGCTTAGGCAGGGAGTCCTATGGCTACACCTTC. It encodes CASSLGRESYGYTF. The full variable domain, rest sourced from reference TRBV7-9 and TRBJ1-2, is DTGVSQNPRHKITKRGQNVTFRCDPISEHNRLYWYRQTLGQGPEFLTYFQNEAQLEKSRLLSDRFSAERPKGSFSTLEIQRTEQGDSAMYLCASSLGRESYGYTFGSGTRLTVV.